These T cell receptor beta chains were read from a single sample in a study of blood T cell repertoires in COVID-19. Here immunoSEQ multiplex PCR was the method, and the copy in TCRdb shows in-frame clones only, minus some. This sample carries 150,000 to 200,000 clones, roughly 83% of them seen once, and the ten largest clones take 10% to 15%. The sample comprised PBMCs or T cells enriched from blood (not recorded which). These receptors originate from an older woman who had recovered from COVID-19. CDR3s include the opening cysteine and the closing phenylalanine or tryptophan. The D gene is left open where the match is weak.

D	V	J	DNA	CDR3
TRBD2	TRBV5-1	TRBJ2-1	TGCGCCAGCAGCGGAAGCCTAGCGGGAACGGATGAGCAGTTCTTC	CASSGSLAGTDEQFF
TRBD1	TRBV3-1/TRBV3-2	TRBJ1-1	TGTGCCAGCAGCCCCAGACAGGGGAACACTGAAGCTTTCTTT	CASSPRQGNTEAFF
TRBD2	TRBV9	TRBJ2-2	TGTGCCAGCAGCGCCGAGGTAGCGGGGACCGGGGAGCTGTTTTTT	CASSAEVAGTGELFF
TRBD1	TRBV7-2	TRBJ2-1	TGTGCCAGCAGCTTAGACAGGGGCGAGTACAATGAGCAGTTCTTC	CASSLDRGEYNEQFF
-	TRBV5-6	TRBJ1-6	TGTGCCAGCAGCCTTCTTTCGTCCCAGATTAATTCACCCCTCCACTTT	CASSLLSSQINSPLHF
-	TRBV19	TRBJ1-1	TGTGCCAGTAGTGGAGGGCTGCGTTATCAAGCTTTCTTT	CASSGGLRYQAFF
-	TRBV18	TRBJ2-4	TGTGCCAGCTCACCACCGTCACTAACCATTCAGTACTTC	CASSPPSLTIQYF
TRBD1	TRBV10-3	TRBJ1-2	TGTGCCATCAGCCGGACAGGGGCTAACTATGGCTACACCTTC	CAISRTGANYGYTF
TRBD1	TRBV6-5	TRBJ2-7	TGTGCCAGCAGCTCAGGGGGCGTCTCCTACGAGCAGTACTTC	CASSSGGVSYEQYF
-	TRBV18	TRBJ1-1	TGTGCCAGCTCACCACCGTCGGCAGGGGAAGCTTTCTTT	CASSPPSAGEAFF
TRBD2	TRBV4-1	TRBJ2-7	TGCGCCAGCAGCCCCGGGACTAGCACCCTTTTGGGGGCCGAGCAGTACTTC	CASSPGTSTLLGAEQYF
-	TRBV12-3/TRBV12-4	TRBJ2-3	TGTGCCAGCAGCTACATAGGGGGTGATACGCAGTATTTT	CASSYIGGDTQYF
-	TRBV5-1	TRBJ2-7	TGCGCCAGCAGCCCGCTGAGTTCCTACGAGCAGTACTTC	CASSPLSSYEQYF
-	TRBV2	TRBJ2-1	TGTGCCAGCAACCAGGGGCCTACCTACAATGAGCAGTTCTTC	CASNQGPTYNEQFF